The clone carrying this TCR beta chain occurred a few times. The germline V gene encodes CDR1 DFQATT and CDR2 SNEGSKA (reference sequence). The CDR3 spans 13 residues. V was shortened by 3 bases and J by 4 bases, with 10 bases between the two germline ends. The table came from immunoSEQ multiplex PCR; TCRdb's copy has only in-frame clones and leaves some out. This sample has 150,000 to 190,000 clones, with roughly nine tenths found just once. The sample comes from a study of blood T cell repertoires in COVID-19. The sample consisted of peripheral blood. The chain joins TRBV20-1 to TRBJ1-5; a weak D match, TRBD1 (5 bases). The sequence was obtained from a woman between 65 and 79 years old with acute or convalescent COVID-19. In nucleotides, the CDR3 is TGCAGTGCTAGTGGGGACTGGAATCAGCCCCAGCATTTT. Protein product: CSASGDWNQPQHF.